Listed below are T cell receptor beta chains from one sample, sequenced in a study of CD8 T cell repertoires and HIV-1 epitope variants. The data were produced by immunoSEQ multiplex PCR, yet TCRdb's version contains in-frame clones alone and is incomplete. The sample yields over 90,000 clones, roughly four fifths seen once. Material for sequencing was uncultured baseline CD8+ T cells from peripheral blood mononuclear cells (PBMCs). The receptors originated from a male donor with HIV. CDR3s include the opening cysteine and the closing phenylalanine or tryptophan. The order of the fields is V gene, D gene, clone size, J gene, CDR3 DNA, CDR3 protein. D genes are given only for firm matches. Part of the rows lack a size; the others show once, few, many or a class for expanded clones.

V: TRBV14
D: TRBD1
size: once
J: TRBJ1-1
DNA: TGTGCCAGCAGCCAGAGGACAGGGAGAGTCACTGAAGCTTTCTTT
CDR3: CASSQRTGRVTEAFF

V: TRBV25-1
D: NA
size: NA
J: TRBJ1-4
DNA: TGTGCCAGCAGTGAATGGGAAAATCTGAATGAAAAACTGTTTTTT
CDR3: CASSEWENLNEKLFF

V: TRBV6-1
D: TRBD2
size: once
J: TRBJ2-7
DNA: TGTGCCAGCATTGGGGGGAGGGGTTTCGAGCAGTACTTC
CDR3: CASIGGRGFEQYF

V: TRBV7-2
D: NA
size: NA
J: TRBJ2-7
DNA: TGTGCCAGCAGCTTCGGCAGAGCCTACGAGCAGTACTTC
CDR3: CASSFGRAYEQYF

V: TRBV5-5
D: TRBD2
size: NA
J: TRBJ2-1
DNA: TGTGCCAGCAGCCCTGGGACTAGCGGTTGGAGAGACAATGAGCAGTTCTTC
CDR3: CASSPGTSGWRDNEQFF

V: TRBV7-9
D: TRBD2
size: NA
J: TRBJ2-3
DNA: TGTGCCAGCAGCCCCCTAGCGGGAGGGGCCACAGATACGCAGTATTTT
CDR3: CASSPLAGGATDTQYF

V: TRBV11-3
D: NA
size: NA
J: TRBJ2-4
DNA: TGTGCCAGCAGTCCGAGGTTAAACCCCGAGGGCATTCAGTACTTC
CDR3: CASSPRLNPEGIQYF

V: TRBV18
D: TRBD1
size: NA
J: TRBJ2-5
DNA: TGTGCCAGCTCACCTCAACAGGGGCCTCAAGAGACCCAGTACTTC
CDR3: CASSPQQGPQETQYF

V: TRBV6-5
D: NA
size: NA
J: TRBJ2-1
DNA: TGTGCCAGCACCAGAATTGGCTCCCACAATGAGCAGTTCTTC
CDR3: CASTRIGSHNEQFF

V: TRBV18
D: NA
size: NA
J: TRBJ2-5
DNA: TGTGCCAGCTCACCACTTCCGGGGGAGACCCAGTACTTC
CDR3: CASSPLPGETQYF

V: TRBV28
D: TRBD1
size: few
J: TRBJ2-7
DNA: TGTGCCAGCAGTCCAGGGACAGGGATCTACGAGCAGTACTTC
CDR3: CASSPGTGIYEQYF

V: TRBV5-6
D: TRBD2
size: NA
J: TRBJ2-7
DNA: TGTGCCAGCAGACTATGGACTAGCGGGGGGGACGAGCAGTACTTC
CDR3: CASRLWTSGGDEQYF

V: TRBV5-1
D: TRBD2
size: once
J: TRBJ2-2
DNA: TGCGCCAGCAGCTGGACTAGCGGGAACACCGGGGAGCTGTTTTTT
CDR3: CASSWTSGNTGELFF

V: TRBV29-1
D: TRBD2
size: NA
J: TRBJ2-3
DNA: TGCAGCGTTATAGCGGGGTCGACAGATACGCAGTATTTT
CDR3: CSVIAGSTDTQYF

V: TRBV5-6
D: NA
size: NA
J: TRBJ1-3
DNA: TGTGCCAGCAGAAGTGGCTCTGGAAACACCATATATTTT
CDR3: CASRSGSGNTIYF

V: TRBV28
D: TRBD2
size: NA
J: TRBJ2-7
DNA: TGTGCCAGCAGTGACGCGGGGGGGATCTCCTACGAGCAGTACTTC
CDR3: CASSDAGGISYEQYF

V: TRBV18
D: NA
size: NA
J: TRBJ1-3
DNA: TGTGCCAGCTCGCAGTCCGGGGGAGACGGAAACACCATATATTTT
CDR3: CASSQSGGDGNTIYF

V: TRBV9
D: NA
size: NA
J: TRBJ2-7
DNA: TGTGCCAGCAGCGTAGGACCTGATCTCTACGAGCAGTACTTC
CDR3: CASSVGPDLYEQYF

V: TRBV19
D: TRBD1
size: NA
J: TRBJ1-5
DNA: TGTGCCAGTAGTTACGACAGGGGCATCAATCAGCCCCAGCATTTT
CDR3: CASSYDRGINQPQHF

V: TRBV19
D: NA
size: NA
J: TRBJ2-3
DNA: TGTGCCAGTACCCCAGCGGAATACACAGATACGCAGTATTTT
CDR3: CASTPAEYTDTQYF

V: TRBV18
D: NA
size: NA
J: TRBJ2-7
DNA: TGTGCCAGCTCACCCAACGGGGACTACGAGCAGTACTTC
CDR3: CASSPNGDYEQYF

V: TRBV28
D: NA
size: once
J: TRBJ2-3
DNA: TGTGCCAGCAGTTCTCTCAGGGATACGCAGTATTTT
CDR3: CASSSLRDTQYF

V: TRBV19
D: TRBD1
size: NA
J: TRBJ1-2
DNA: TGTGCCAGTAGTCCCGACAGGGGGCGAGGAGATGGCTACACCTTC
CDR3: CASSPDRGRGDGYTF

V: TRBV14
D: NA
size: few
J: TRBJ1-1
DNA: TGTGCCAGCAGCCAAACAAGGACCGAGAACACTGAAGCTTTCTTT
CDR3: CASSQTRTENTEAFF

V: TRBV15
D: NA
size: NA
J: TRBJ2-7
DNA: TGTGCCACCAGCAGTGACTTCTACGAGCAGTACTTC
CDR3: CATSSDFYEQYF

V: TRBV4-1
D: NA
size: NA
J: TRBJ2-3
DNA: TGCGCCGGCCCTAGGGGGGGTACTAGCACAGATACGCAGTATTTT
CDR3: CAGPRGGTSTDTQYF

V: TRBV15
D: NA
size: NA
J: TRBJ2-6
DNA: TGTGCCACCAGCCCTGGGGCAGGGGCAGTCGTCGCCTCTGGGGCCAACGTCCTGACTTTC
CDR3: CATSPGAGAVVASGANVLTF

V: TRBV30
D: NA
size: few
J: TRBJ2-2
DNA: TGTGCCTGGAGTCTTGTTACAGGGAACGGGGAGCTGTTTTTT
CDR3: CAWSLVTGNGELFF

V: TRBV7-8
D: NA
size: NA
J: TRBJ2-5
DNA: TGTGCCAGCAGGCTTAGGGTCCGACAAGAGACCCAGTACTTC
CDR3: CASRLRVRQETQYF

V: TRBV19
D: NA
size: few
J: TRBJ1-1
DNA: TGTGCCAGTATTGGAACTGAAGCTTTCTTT
CDR3: CASIGTEAFF

V: TRBV5-1
D: NA
size: NA
J: TRBJ2-4
DNA: TGCGCCAGCAGCCCCCTACAGGGCGATGCCAAAAACATTCAGTACTTC
CDR3: CASSPLQGDAKNIQYF

V: TRBV7-2
D: TRBD2
size: once
J: TRBJ2-1
DNA: TGTGCCAGCAGCCTTAGCGGGGGATCCTACAATGAGCAGTTCTTC
CDR3: CASSLSGGSYNEQFF

V: TRBV7-2
D: NA
size: NA
J: TRBJ2-1
DNA: TGTGCCAGCAGCCCCGGGATGAATGAGCAGTTCTTC
CDR3: CASSPGMNEQFF

V: TRBV27
D: NA
size: NA
J: TRBJ2-1
DNA: TGTGCCAGCAGTTTATTTTGGGGGCAGAGGGTGTACAATGAGCAGTTCTTC
CDR3: CASSLFWGQRVYNEQFF

V: TRBV18
D: NA
size: NA
J: TRBJ2-5
DNA: TGTGCCAGCTCAGTATTGGGCCCTATCGGGAGAATGGAAGAGACCCAGTACTTC
CDR3: CASSVLGPIGRMEETQYF

V: TRBV4-1
D: TRBD2
size: NA
J: TRBJ2-1
DNA: TGCGCCAGCAGCCAAGTCGACTTGGGGCTAGCGGGAGCAAATGAGCAGTTCTTC
CDR3: CASSQVDLGLAGANEQFF

V: TRBV27
D: TRBD2
size: NA
J: TRBJ2-1
DNA: TGTGCCAGCAGTTTAGGTGGGAGGGCCATAAATGAGCAGTTCTTC
CDR3: CASSLGGRAINEQFF

V: TRBV5-6
D: NA
size: few
J: TRBJ1-5
DNA: TGTGCCAGCAGCCTGGGGGGGGATCAGCCCCAGCATTTT
CDR3: CASSLGGDQPQHF

V: TRBV6-5
D: NA
size: NA
J: TRBJ2-5
DNA: TGTGCCAGCAGTTACCCGGGAAAAGAGACCCAGTACTTC
CDR3: CASSYPGKETQYF

V: TRBV5-4
D: TRBD1
size: few
J: TRBJ2-5
DNA: TGTGCCAGCACTTCTACGTCGGTGACAGGGGAAAAAGAGACCCAGTACTTC
CDR3: CASTSTSVTGEKETQYF

V: TRBV2
D: TRBD1
size: few
J: TRBJ1-2
DNA: TGTGCCAGCAGGGGGACCTTGGACAGGGGCAACTATGGCTACACCTTC
CDR3: CASRGTLDRGNYGYTF

V: TRBV27
D: NA
size: NA
J: TRBJ2-3
DNA: TGTGCCAGCAGTTTCGCCCGAGGGCCGGCAGATACGCAGTATTTT
CDR3: CASSFARGPADTQYF

V: TRBV27
D: NA
size: NA
J: TRBJ1-4
DNA: TGTGCCAGCAGTTTAAGCTTTAATGAAAAACTGTTTTTT
CDR3: CASSLSFNEKLFF

V: TRBV6-6
D: NA
size: NA
J: TRBJ1-5
DNA: TGTGCCAGCAGTTACAACAGGGTCGATCAGCCCCAGCATTTT
CDR3: CASSYNRVDQPQHF

V: TRBV5-6
D: TRBD2
size: NA
J: TRBJ2-3
DNA: TGTGCCAGCAGCTTGGCTATAGCGGGGGGGCTGGATACGCAGTATTTT
CDR3: CASSLAIAGGLDTQYF

V: TRBV4-1
D: TRBD1
size: NA
J: TRBJ2-3
DNA: TGCGCCAGCAGCCAGGGATCAGGGGGCGCCTCAGATACGCAGTATTTT
CDR3: CASSQGSGGASDTQYF

V: TRBV7-9
D: NA
size: few
J: TRBJ2-7
DNA: TGTGCCAGCAGCTCCTATCGGACAGACAACGAGCAGTACTTC
CDR3: CASSSYRTDNEQYF

V: TRBV19
D: NA
size: NA
J: TRBJ1-1
DNA: TGTGCCAGTAGGCCTGGTGTGAGCACTGAAGCTTTCTTT
CDR3: CASRPGVSTEAFF

V: TRBV11-3
D: NA
size: NA
J: TRBJ2-3
DNA: TGTGCCAGCTCCGGGGCAGCTGCCGGAGATACGCAGTATTTT
CDR3: CASSGAAAGDTQYF

V: TRBV28
D: NA
size: NA
J: TRBJ1-5
DNA: TGTGCCAGCAGTTTCCCAGGCTTCAATCAGCCCCAGCATTTT
CDR3: CASSFPGFNQPQHF

V: TRBV5-1
D: TRBD2
size: NA
J: TRBJ2-7
DNA: TGCGCCAGCAGCTTCGGCCGGCTAGCGGGAGGGACCTACGAGCAGTACTTC
CDR3: CASSFGRLAGGTYEQYF